A single sample gave rise to the 11 T cell receptor beta chains below, sequenced in a study of cytotoxic CD8 clonotypes in ibrutinib-treated CLL (dated by TCRdb to the early 2020s). Read against the paper, the sample's time point label means: around 25 months on ibrutinib. The library came from the immunoSEQ multiplex PCR assay. TCRdb holds this immuneACCESS table with in-frame rearrangements only. Some clones are missing; in checked studies, unresolved V genes explain under half, and the rest has no known cause. The table for this sample lists roughly 150,000 clones; about 80% of them were counted only once. The ten most abundant clones make up 4.6% of the sample. The sample in question was PBMCs, obtained after 24 months of ibrutinib treatment. All receptors come from a human donor with chronic lymphocytic leukemia.

This chain connects TRBV9 to TRBJ1-2; unclear D gene. Trimming removed 0 bases at V and 6 bases at J, with 12 bases between. CDR3 length: 14 residues. Per germline, CDR1 SGDLS and CDR2 YYNGEE. DNA for the CDR3: TGTGCCAGCAGCGTAGTTTCCAGAACAGATGGCTACACCTTC. Amino acids: CASSVVSRTDGYTF.

In its sample, this clone was seen once. The same CDR3 can be traced to other DNA sequences in this sample. V is TRBV9 and J is TRBJ2-1; D is undetermined. The germline gives CDR1 SGDLS, CDR2 YYNGEE. CDR3 length: 13 residues. V lost 2 bases to trimming and J lost 0 bases, with 3 bases between them. CDR3 sequence (DNA): TGTGCCAGCAGCGTTGACTCCTACAATGAGCAGTTCTTC. Protein sequence: CASSVDSYNEQFF.

The chain is built from TRBV9 and TRBJ1-1; 7 bases fit TRBD1. The CDR3 has 15 amino acids. CDR1 and CDR2 (germline): SGDLS, YYNGEE. J was trimmed by 4 bases and V by 3 bases; bases with no gene match: 9. CDR3 amino acids: CASSGNRGAATEAFF. In DNA form, the CDR3 reads TGTGCCAGCAGCGGAAACAGGGGAGCGGCCACTGAAGCTTTCTTT.

This chain links TRBV27 with TRBJ1-5; maybe TRBD1 (5 bases). Germline CDR1 MNHEY, CDR2 SMNVEV (reference sequence). V was shortened by 6 bases and J by 3 bases, with 12 bases between the two germline ends. The CDR3 covers 14 residues. The CDR3 DNA reads TGTGCCAGCAGAACAGGACCCTCCAATCAGCCCCAGCATTTT. It codes for CASRTGPSNQPQHF.

This sequence joins TRBV29-1 and TRBJ2-2; D ambiguous. Germline CDR1 reads SQVTM; CDR2 reads ANQGSEA. Trimming shortened V by 6 bases and J by 1 base, and 12 bases separated the two germline ends. The CDR3 consists of 14 residues. In nucleotides, the CDR3 is TGCAGCGTGAGGTGGTCGGGGAACACCGGGGAGCTGTTTTTT. Protein sequence: CSVRWSGNTGELFF.

The V call is TRBV18, the J call TRBJ2-5; D is uncertain. With 5 bases removed from V and 5 bases from J, the gap between germline ends came to 12 bases. CDR3 length equals 13 residues. Germline V CDR1 and CDR2: KGHSH, LQKENI. The CDR3 loop is CASSSPGGETQYF. The CDR3 DNA reads as TGTGCCAGCTCATCTCCAGGTGGGGAGACCCAGTACTTC.

The chain employs TRBV19 and TRBJ2-7; D gene unclear. Trimming removed 8 bases at V and 0 bases at J, with 11 bases between. This CDR3 comprises 13 residues. CDR1 and CDR2 (germline): LNHDA, SQIVND (reference sequence). The CDR3 loop is CASQSWSSYEQYF. DNA of the CDR3: TGTGCCAGTCAGTCGTGGAGCTCCTACGAGCAGTACTTC.

The chain is built from TRBV14 and TRBJ2-2, with D hard to call. The ends were cut back, 4 bases at V and 7 bases at J, with 7 bases in the middle. The CDR3 is 12 residues long. Germline CDR1 is SGHDN and CDR2 is FVKESK. In DNA, the CDR3 is TGTGCCAGCAGCCCCCCAGGCGGGGAGCTGTTTTTT. Its protein product is CASSPPGGELFF.

J is TRBJ1-2 and V is TRBV15, with D possibly being TRBD1 (6 bases). This CDR3 has 15 amino acids. Germline-derived CDR1 and CDR2 are LNHNV and YYDKDF (reference sequence). With 3 bases removed from V and 12 bases from J, the gap between germline ends came to 23 bases. The CDR3 DNA reads TGTGCCACCAGCAGGGCAAAGAGGGACATCTTGGTCGACACCTTC. Protein sequence: CATSRAKRDILVDTF.

V is TRBV7-3 and J is TRBJ1-1, with 7 nucleotides matching TRBD1. The germline gives CDR1 SGHTA, CDR2 FQGTGA. This CDR3 is 14 amino acids long. With 0 bases clipped from V and 8 bases from J, the junction kept 6 bases outside the gene matches. CDR3 coding DNA: TGTGCCAGCAGCTTAACAGGACCACAGGGGGAAGCTTTCTTT. Amino acid sequence: CASSLTGPQGEAFF.

This chain uses TRBV6-4 with TRBJ1-2; TRBD1 is a possible D gene (5 bases). Germline CDR1 reads MRHNA; CDR2 reads SNTAGT. The CDR3 is made up of 13 amino acids. Trimming took 6 bases from V and 4 from J, leaving 12 bases between them. The CDR3 loop reads CASRGDGGYGYTF. In nucleotides, the CDR3 is TGTGCCAGCAGGGGGGACGGCGGCTATGGCTACACCTTC.